The 23 T cell receptor beta chains listed next were all sequenced from one sample in a study of blood T cell repertoires in COVID-19. TCRdb's copy holds only in-frame clones and misses some; the assay was immunoSEQ multiplex PCR. The table includes approximately 270,000 clones, approximately 89% detected once. Material: peripheral blood. The source of these receptors is a man in his forties with active or convalescent COVID-19.

This chain links TRBV5-1 with TRBJ2-7; 7 bases are shared with TRBD1. With 4 bases clipped from V and 2 bases from J, the junction kept 6 bases outside the gene matches. There are 14 residues in the CDR3. Germline CDR1 reads SGHRS; CDR2 reads YFSETQ. The CDR3 nucleotides read TGCGCCAGCAGCGCTGGGGACAGTGCCTACGAGCAGTACTTC. Translating it yields CASSAGDSAYEQYF.

This clone was detected only once. J is TRBJ1-2 and V is TRBV28, with no clear D. Per the germline V gene, CDR1 is MDHEN and CDR2 is SYDVKM. The V and J ends lost 8 bases and 7 bases respectively, with 23 bases between them. The CDR3 is 15 residues long. Here the CDR3 reads CASEAADKIFFGYTF. Written as DNA, the CDR3 is TGTGCCAGCGAAGCGGCAGATAAAATCTTCTTTGGCTACACCTTC.

This clone occurred once. The V gene is TRBV7-2, the J gene TRBJ2-7; maybe TRBD1 (6 bases). Trimming left V 1 base short and J 4 bases short, with 11 bases between. The CDR3 extends over 14 amino acids. Germline assignment: CDR1 SGHTA and CDR2 FQGNSA. In nucleotides, the CDR3 is TGTGCCAGCAGCTTAGGGTATAGGGGGTACGAGCAGTACTTC. Its protein is CASSLGYRGYEQYF.

The chain carries TRBV27 and TRBJ1-2; D unclear. The CDR3 consists of 13 residues. The V end was cut by 10 bases, the J end by 8 bases, with 20 bases between. Germline CDR1 reads MNHEY; CDR2 reads SMNVEV (reference sequence). This chain's CDR3 is CATPGIGPVGYTF. CDR3 DNA sequence: TGTGCCACCCCGGGAATTGGACCGGTGGGCTACACCTTC.

CDR3 nucleotides: TGTGCCAGCAGCGCCCTACAGGGCTTCGTAATGAACACTGAAGCTTTCTTT. Translating gives CASSALQGFVMNTEAFF. This rearrangement joins TRBV9 to TRBJ1-1; tentatively, D is TRBD1 (6 bases). The CDR3 is made up of 17 amino acids. The ends were cut back, 3 bases at V and 0 bases at J, with 18 bases in the middle. CDR1 and CDR2 (germline): SGDLS, YYNGEE.

V usage is TRBV19 and J usage is TRBJ2-3, with D tentatively TRBD1 (6 bases). CDR1 and CDR2 (germline): LNHDA, SQIVND (reference sequence). V shed 6 bases and J shed 0 bases, with 13 bases lying between them. The CDR3 is made up of 15 amino acids. The CDR3, as DNA: TGTGCCAGTAGAAAGGGGGACGTCAGCACAGATACGCAGTATTTT. It encodes CASRKGDVSTDTQYF.

A single count supports this clone. V usage is TRBV9 and J usage is TRBJ1-3; 9 bases are a match to TRBD1. There are 17 residues in the CDR3. Per germline, CDR1 SGDLS and CDR2 YYNGEE. The J segment lost 2 bases and the V segment lost 3 bases, leaving 9 bases of the junction unmatched. CDR3 DNA: TGTGCCAGCAGCGGAGGAACCCGGGACAGGGCTGGAAACACCATATATTTT. Amino acids: CASSGGTRDRAGNTIYF.

The genes are TRBV29-1 and TRBJ2-1; 8 nucleotides align to TRBD1. This CDR3 is built from 13 residues. The junction had 6 bases not matched to a gene; V was cut back by 4 bases and J by 7 bases. From germline, CDR1 is SQVTM and CDR2 ANQGSEA. The CDR3 DNA follows: TGCAGCGTTGCAGGGGGCTTTAGAAATGAGCAGTTCTTC. Its translation is CSVAGGFRNEQFF.

V usage is TRBV4-2 and J usage is TRBJ2-1; 9 bases agree with TRBD2. Trimming cost V 0 bases and J 4 bases; bases outside gene matches: 4. In germline, CDR1 is LGHNA, CDR2 YNFKEQ. This CDR3 comprises 16 residues. The CDR3 DNA sequence: TGTGCCAGCAGCCAAGAGGAGCTAGCGGGGTACAATGAGCAGTTCTTC. The encoded protein is CASSQEELAGYNEQFF.

CDR3 amino acids: CASSQVFVQGSAGGNQPQHF. In DNA, the CDR3 is TGCGCCAGCAGCCAAGTTTTTGTACAGGGCTCCGCGGGGGGCAATCAGCCCCAGCATTTT. J is TRBJ1-5 and V is TRBV4-1, with D possibly TRBD1 on 6 matching bases. Germline CDR1 is MGHRA and CDR2 is YSYEKL. The CDR3 runs to 20 residues. The germline V and J ends were trimmed by 1 base and 2 bases, with 24 bases remaining between them.

The genes are TRBV21-1 and TRBJ1-6; the table names TRBD1, a call not compared with the DNA. TRBV21-1 is a documented pseudogene. The CDR3 sequence is 15 residues long. CDR3 sequence: CASSTWQVLNSPLHF. CDR3 in DNA: TGTGCCAGCTCGACCTGGCAGGTTCTTAATTCACCCCTCCACTTT.

V usage is TRBV7-9 and J usage is TRBJ1-5; 9 nucleotides match TRBD1. The J segment lost 4 bases and the V segment lost 5 bases, leaving 6 bases of the junction unmatched. There are 15 residues in the CDR3. Germline loops: CDR1 SEHNR, CDR2 FQNEAQ (reference sequence). The CDR3 region is CASSLGQGRNQPQHF. As DNA, the CDR3 is TGTGCCAGCAGCCTGGGACAGGGCAGAAATCAGCCCCAGCATTTT.

CDR3 amino acids: CASSPAGPSSGNTIYF. The CDR3 DNA sequence: TGTGCCAGCTCACCGGCAGGCCCGAGCTCTGGAAACACCATATATTTT. The genes are TRBV18 and TRBJ1-3; unclear D gene. The germline gives CDR1 KGHSH, CDR2 LQKENI. This CDR3 is 16 amino acids long. V lost 3 bases to trimming and J lost 0 bases, with 12 bases between them.

V and J are TRBV5-5 and TRBJ2-3, with a weak D call TRBD1 (6 bases). CDR1 is SGHKS and CDR2 is YYEKEE in the germline V gene (reference sequence). Trimming took 0 bases from V and 5 from J, leaving 13 bases between them. The CDR3 loop spans 15 amino acids. CDR3 bases: TGTGCCAGCAGCTTGGCGGGGCCAGGGGTAGATACGCAGTATTTT. Translated: CASSLAGPGVDTQYF.

With respect to this clone: This sample also contains other DNA sequences that code for the same CDR3. The gene calls are TRBV5-1 and TRBJ2-5; 9 bases match TRBD1. The V gene end was trimmed by 0 bases and the J gene end by 3 bases; junction bases not matched to a gene: 0. CDR3 length equals 14 residues. CDR1 and CDR2 from the germline V gene are SGHRS and YFSETQ. CDR3 protein: CASSLGTGEETQYF. The CDR3 region has the DNA TGCGCCAGCAGCTTGGGGACAGGGGAAGAGACCCAGTACTTC.

This clone was seen just once. J is TRBJ2-1 and V is TRBV5-4; the match to TRBD2 covers 7 bases. The V gene's germline CDR1 is SGHNT and CDR2 YYREEE (reference sequence). The CDR3 sequence is 15 residues long. Trimming removed 1 base from V and 6 bases from J; junction bases left unmatched: 7. The CDR3 reads CASSLLGTTVNEQFF. The CDR3 DNA is TGTGCCAGCAGCTTGCTTGGGACTACCGTCAATGAGCAGTTCTTC. Drawing the rest from reference TRBV5-4 and TRBJ2-1, the complete variable domain is ETGVTQSPTHLIKTRGQQVTLRCSSQSGHNTVSWYQQALGQGPQFIFQYYREEENGRGNFPPRFSGLQFPNYSSELNVNALELDDSALYLCASSLLGTTVNEQFFGPGTRLTVL.

The rearrangement joins TRBV27 to TRBJ2-1; weak D call: TRBD1 (6 bases). V lost 2 bases and J 7 bases, leaving 15 bases between the germline ends. The CDR3 is 15 amino acids. The V gene's germline CDR1 is MNHEY and CDR2 SMNVEV (reference sequence). CDR3 amino acids: CASSLTGFSGNEQFF. The CDR3 region has the DNA TGTGCCAGCAGTTTAACAGGGTTTTCGGGGAATGAGCAGTTCTTC.

The chain has TRBV6-2 or TRBV6-3 and TRBJ2-5; 8 nucleotides agree with TRBD2. CDR1 is MNHEY, CDR2 SVGEGT, per germline. CDR3 length: 13 residues. J gave up 5 bases and V 6 bases, and 5 bases lay outside the gene matches. CDR3 sequence reads: CASSPSSGETQYF. The CDR3 region has the DNA TGTGCCAGCAGCCCTTCTAGCGGGGAGACCCAGTACTTC.

About this clone: This sample includes further DNA sequences coding for the same CDR3. The CDR3 spells CASSTGQGDQPQHF. CDR3 DNA sequence: TGCGCCAGCAGCACCGGACAGGGCGATCAGCCCCAGCATTTT. The chain recombines TRBV5-1 with TRBJ1-5; TRBD1 agrees at 8 bases. This CDR3 is built from 14 residues. Germline CDR1 SGHRS, CDR2 YFSETQ. The junction had 5 bases not matched to a gene; V was cut back by 4 bases and J by 5 bases.

This rearrangement joins TRBV18 to TRBJ2-1; 14 nucleotides agree with TRBD2. Germline CDR1 is KGHSH and CDR2 is LQKENI. The CDR3 is made up of 17 amino acids. The junction had 11 bases not matched to a gene; V was cut back by 4 bases and J by 9 bases. CDR3 region: CASSLGLAGERYFEQFF. DNA of the CDR3: TGTGCCAGCTCACTGGGACTAGCGGGGGAGAGATATTTTGAGCAGTTCTTC. The full variable domain, with the rest looked up from reference TRBV18 and TRBJ2-1, is NAGVMQNPRHLVRRRGQEARLRCSPMKGHSHVYWYRQLPEEGLKFMVYLQKENIIDESGMPKERFSAEFPKEGPSILRIQQVVRGDSAAYFCASSLGLAGERYFEQFFGPGTRLTVL.

The rearrangement joins TRBV5-1 to TRBJ2-7; D perhaps matches TRBD1 (6 bases). Per the germline V gene, CDR1 is SGHRS and CDR2 is YFSETQ. The CDR3 sequence is 14 residues long. Trimming left V 4 bases short and J 2 bases short, with 13 bases between. Written as DNA, the CDR3 is TGCGCCAGCAGCGGGCAGGGACATACCTACGAGCAGTACTTC. It yields the protein CASSGQGHTYEQYF.

In regard to this clone: Different DNA sequences within this sample yield the same CDR3. The chain joins TRBV5-1 to TRBJ2-2; D may be TRBD1 (6 bases). The CDR3 covers 15 residues. V was pared by 1 base and J by 0 bases, with 7 bases between. Per germline, CDR1 SGHRS and CDR2 YFSETQ. The CDR3 DNA reads as TGCGCCAGCAGCTTGACAGGGTCGAACACCGGGGAGCTGTTTTTT. It is translated as CASSLTGSNTGELFF.

The chain employs TRBV12-5 and TRBJ1-5; TRBD1 aligns across 7 bases. V lost 5 bases, J lost 7 bases, and 11 bases stayed unmatched. The CDR3 is made up of 15 amino acids. CDR1 is LGHNT, CDR2 FRNRAP, per germline. CDR3 protein: CASGPGTERRQPQHF. DNA for the CDR3: TGTGCTAGTGGTCCTGGGACAGAACGGAGGCAGCCCCAGCATTTT.